This TCR beta chain was recovered during a study of shared clonotypes between healthy human individuals. Study information: A donor's plate count was three for CD4 naive and three for CD4 memory; CD8 naive had two and CD8 memory one. Findings and caveats of the study: Rarefaction revealed incomplete sorted-subset sequencing despite large depth.

As to this clone: Its target is not known.

Under the authors' procedure: Junction-only sequences produced by ImmunoSEQ had no quality scores, so filtering differed. Clones were sequenced by immunoSEQ multiplex PCR, and TCRdb holds only the in-frame ones, with some missing. V and J calls and clone size are given by that table; D and trimming were obtained from the DNA. The sample yields a few million clones, about 92% seen once. Unmatched junction bases numbered 19, after V lost 4 bases and J lost 5 bases. From germline, CDR1 is SGHTA and CDR2 FQGNSA. This CDR3 is 18 amino acids long. Sequenced material: naive CD4+ T cells from PBMCs. The subset was: CD45RA+ positively selected. V gene TRBV7-2 combines with J gene TRBJ2-5, with 7 positions matching TRBD2. The sequence came from a man younger than 35 in good health. Some clones in this sample may be carry-over from other donors' samples. CDR3 region: CASSSSLVAGAGRETQYF. CDR3 in DNA: TGTGCCAGCAGCTCGAGCCTGGTGGCGGGAGCGGGGCGGGAGACCCAGTACTTC.